A few counts support the clone carrying this TCR beta chain. As yet, its antigen is unknown. This entry is derived from a study of spatial heterogeneity in lung cancer. Study observations and caveats: Counts of expanded intratumoral alpha and beta TCRs tracked tumor mutation counts.

Time point described: sample taken at primary tumor resection. There were around 72 donors, all of them untreated patients with early-stage non-small cell lung cancer. Every individual TCR cDNA molecule carried its own unique molecular identifier, which allowed correction of PCR and sequencing errors. MiXCR was run by TCRdb on the 5' RACE reads, yielding one entry per CDR3 protein. This sample has 2,000 to 3,000 distinct CDR3 sequences, with more than 7% found just once. Trimming took 4 bases from V and 4 from J; bases not matched to a gene: 5. Germline V CDR1 and CDR2: MNHEY, SMNVEV (reference sequence). CDR3 size: 14 residues.

The material was lung tumor tissue, obtained at surgery. The chain joins TRBV27 to TRBJ1-1; 8 nucleotides match TRBD1. This sequence originates from a male donor with early-stage non-small cell lung cancer. CDR3 sequence reads: CASSSRGLGTEAFF. CDR3 sequence (DNA): TGTGCCAGCAGTTCCAGGGGGCTTGGCACTGAAGCTTTCTTT.